This T cell receptor (beta chain) was sequenced for a study of shared clonotypes between healthy human individuals. Unsorted PBMC replicate PCRs used approximately 290 ng DNA, around 29,000 T cell genomes. Unsorted PBMC DNA sequencing spanned ten immunoSEQ deep assay plates. Data came from immunoSEQ multiplex PCR; TCRdb stores just in-frame clones and leaves some out. The table lists hundreds of thousands of clones, about 85% of them singletons. About this clone itself: What it recognizes is unknown.

Germline assignment: CDR1 SGHNT and CDR2 YENEEA. V was cut by 4 bases and J by 1 base, with 6 bases left in between. The CDR3 has 13 amino acids. Regarding the study as a whole: The expectation was that sequencing depth would affect clonotype sharing among donors.

The clonotype was recovered from a woman aged 40 to 49 in good health. Some clones in this sample may be carry-over from other donors' samples. The sequencing input was PBMCs. The genes are TRBV11-3 and TRBJ2-3; either TRBD1 or TRBD2 may supply D (5 bases each). CDR3 residues: CASSSGRTDTQYF. CDR3 in DNA: TGTGCCAGCAGCTCGGGGCGCACAGATACGCAGTATTTT.